Listed below are T cell receptor beta chains from one sample, sequenced in a study of T cells in localized non-small cell lung cancer. Generated by immunoSEQ multiplex PCR, the TCRdb table keeps only in-frame clones and is missing some. The table lists approximately 6,400 clones, about 15% of them singletons. The source was normal lung tissue next to the tumor, collected before any cancer treatment. The receptors originated from a male donor at least 60 years old with stage II squamous cell lung carcinoma. CDR3s include the opening cysteine and the closing phenylalanine or tryptophan. D genes are given only for firm matches. Expanded clones get a size class; other rows say once, few or many, or leave the size out.

abundance	v_gene	j_gene	d_gene	CDR3aa	CDR3nt
.	TRBV6-8	TRBJ1-1	TRBD1	CASSYSGLAGQGGTEAFF	TGTGCCAGCAGTTACTCGGGACTGGCAGGACAGGGTGGGACTGAAGCTTTCTTT
.	TRBV25-1	TRBJ2-7	.	CASSESGIIPYEQYF	TGTGCCAGCAGTGAATCAGGTATCATTCCCTACGAGCAGTACTTC
medium-sized	TRBV11-3	TRBJ2-7	TRBD2	CASSLEGGRSSYEQYF	TGTGCCAGCAGCTTAGAGGGCGGGAGAAGCTCCTACGAGCAGTACTTC
.	TRBV15	TRBJ2-7	.	CATSASLTGSSYEQYF	TGTGCCACCAGCGCAAGCTTGACAGGAAGCTCCTACGAGCAGTACTTC
few	TRBV28	TRBJ2-3	TRBD1	CASSPGQGPDTQYF	TGTGCCAGCAGTCCGGGACAGGGCCCGGATACGCAGTATTTT
.	TRBV19	TRBJ1-6	TRBD1	CASSITAGGNNSPLHF	TGTGCCAGTAGTATCACGGCAGGGGGAAATAATTCACCCCTCCACTTT
few	TRBV15	TRBJ2-5	.	CATSREATQETQYF	TGTGCCACCAGCAGAGAAGCGACTCAAGAGACCCAGTACTTC
few	TRBV6-8	TRBJ1-2	.	CASSVDMLNYGYTF	TGTGCCAGCAGTGTGGACATGCTAAACTATGGCTACACCTTC
.	TRBV28	TRBJ2-7	.	CATYPGGTSYEQYF	TGTGCCACCTACCCAGGGGGGACCTCCTACGAGCAGTACTTC
few	TRBV11-3	TRBJ1-3	TRBD1	CASSLGQGAGGPGNTIYF	TGTGCCAGCAGCCTCGGACAGGGGGCCGGTGGGCCTGGAAACACCATATATTTT
.	TRBV11-3	TRBJ2-3	TRBD2	CASSAPGLAGITDTQYF	TGTGCCAGCAGCGCCCCGGGACTAGCGGGGATCACAGATACGCAGTATTTT
once	TRBV5-1	TRBJ2-7	TRBD1	CASSWGDRGRSYEQYF	TGCGCCAGCAGTTGGGGGGACAGGGGAAGATCCTACGAGCAGTACTTC
.	TRBV6-8	TRBJ1-1	TRBD1	CASSLRTGMNTEAFF	TGTGCCAGCAGCCTTAGGACAGGGATGAACACTGAAGCTTTCTTT
.	TRBV18	TRBJ2-1	TRBD1	CASSPSYTGQVYNEQFF	TGTGCCAGCTCACCAAGCTACACAGGACAGGTCTACAATGAGCAGTTCTTC
few	TRBV7-8	TRBJ1-1	.	CASNPEVNTEAFF	TGTGCCAGCAACCCAGAGGTGAACACTGAAGCTTTCTTT
once	TRBV19	TRBJ1-5	.	CASNRGYSNQPQHF	TGTGCCAGTAATAGGGGGTATAGCAATCAGCCCCAGCATTTT
.	TRBV30	TRBJ2-7	TRBD2	CAWSVGAGDNEQYF	TGTGCCTGGAGTGTCGGAGCGGGAGATAACGAGCAGTACTTC
.	TRBV11-3	TRBJ1-2	.	CASSSIGYGNYGYTF	TGTGCCAGCAGCTCCATTGGGTACGGGAACTATGGCTACACCTTC
few	TRBV7-7	TRBJ2-1	TRBD1	CASSLGDRVLNEQFF	TGTGCCAGCAGCTTAGGGGACAGGGTCCTAAATGAGCAGTTCTTC
.	TRBV10-2	TRBJ1-5	.	CASQRDSNQPQHF	TGCGCCAGCCAGCGGGACTCCAACCAGCCCCAGCATTTT
.	TRBV6-8	TRBJ2-3	.	CASSDSEGTDTQYF	TGTGCCAGCAGTGACTCGGAGGGCACAGATACGCAGTATTTT
.	TRBV16	TRBJ1-2	.	CASSPAGGANYGYTF	TGTGCCAGCAGCCCCGCCGGGGGAGCTAACTATGGCTACACCTTC
few	TRBV19	TRBJ1-2	TRBD1	CASIGGQVDYGYTF	TGTGCCAGTATTGGAGGACAGGTGGACTATGGCTACACCTTC
.	TRBV19	TRBJ1-2	.	CASSMAGREVGYTF	TGTGCCAGTAGTATGGCCGGCAGGGAGGTCGGCTACACCTTC
.	TRBV19	TRBJ2-3	.	CASTMEGGRQYF	TGTGCCAGTACCATGGAGGGTGGAAGACAGTATTTT
many	TRBV4-1	TRBJ1-5	.	CASSQTGGAHQPQHF	TGCGCCAGCAGCCAAACCGGGGGCGCACATCAGCCCCAGCATTTT
.	TRBV19	TRBJ1-5	.	CASSIRRGEGNQPQHF	TGTGCCAGTAGTATCCGCCGAGGCGAGGGCAATCAGCCCCAGCATTTT
few	TRBV6-8	TRBJ1-1	TRBD1	CASSYSPGQGSAEAFF	TGTGCCAGCAGTTACTCCCCGGGACAGGGAAGCGCTGAAGCTTTCTTT
.	TRBV12-2	TRBJ1-5	.	CASPAGGGQPNINQPQHF	TGTGCAAGTCCCGCCGGGGGGGGGCAGCCTAACATAAATCAGCCCCAGCATTTT
few	TRBV9	TRBJ2-5	TRBD1	CASSVGQGAAETQYF	TGTGCCAGCAGCGTAGGTCAGGGGGCAGCGGAGACCCAGTACTTC
few	TRBV28	TRBJ2-1	TRBD1	CASRPTGNHYNEQFF	TGTGCCAGCAGACCGACAGGGAACCACTACAATGAGCAGTTCTTC
few	TRBV6-8	TRBJ1-5	.	CASSDRRTANQPQHF	TGTGCCAGCAGTGATCGGCGGACCGCTAATCAGCCCCAGCATTTT
few	TRBV28	TRBJ2-1	TRBD1	CASSLRRGIYNEQFF	TGTGCCAGCAGTTTGCGCAGGGGGATTTACAATGAGCAGTTCTTC
.	TRBV19	TRBJ2-7	.	CASSIGQAPEQYF	TGTGCCAGTAGTATAGGGCAGGCTCCCGAGCAGTACTTC
.	TRBV6-8	TRBJ1-5	.	CASSSRQIGIQPQHF	TGTGCCAGCAGTTCCCGACAGATAGGGATTCAGCCCCAGCATTTT
many	TRBV11-3	TRBJ2-5	TRBD2	CASSPRTSGGTQYF	TGTGCCAGCAGCCCTCGGACTAGCGGAGGGACCCAGTACTTC
.	TRBV28	TRBJ2-1	TRBD2	CASSRETPGLAGFWSSYNEQFF	TGTGCCAGCAGTCGAGAGACGCCGGGACTAGCGGGCTTCTGGAGCTCCTACAATGAGCAGTTCTTC
once	TRBV29-1	TRBJ2-1	TRBD2	CSVGGGGIRNEQFF	TGCAGCGTTGGAGGCGGGGGGATCAGGAATGAGCAGTTCTTC
few	TRBV6-8	TRBJ2-2	.	CASGGQNTGELFF	TGTGCCAGCGGGGGACAGAACACCGGGGAGCTGTTTTTT
few	TRBV6-7	TRBJ1-1	.	CASLSNTEAFF	TGTGCCAGCCTTTCGAACACTGAAGCTTTCTTT
few	TRBV28	TRBJ1-2	.	CASYGRGTRGYTF	TGTGCCAGCTACGGGAGGGGTACAAGAGGCTACACCTTC
.	TRBV9	TRBJ2-2	TRBD1	CASSLSRQGDGELFF	TGTGCCAGCAGTCTTAGTCGACAGGGGGACGGGGAGCTGTTTTTT
few	TRBV11-3	TRBJ1-2	.	CASSLKSEQVVYGYTF	TGTGCCAGCAGCTTGAAGTCGGAACAGGTGGTCTATGGCTACACCTTC
.	TRBV30	TRBJ1-1	.	CAWSQGTEAFF	TGTGCCTGGAGTCAGGGCACTGAAGCTTTCTTT
.	TRBV18	TRBJ2-1	TRBD2	CASSLRGGTYNEQPNEQFF	TGTGCCAGCTCACTACGGGGAGGGACCTACAATGAGCAGCCCAATGAGCAGTTCTTC
once	TRBV18	TRBJ1-1	TRBD1	CASSLRGRDTEAFF	TGTGCCAGCTCACTCAGGGGGCGCGACACTGAAGCTTTCTTT
few	TRBV6-8	TRBJ1-4	TRBD1	CASRVTGATNEKLFF	TGTGCCAGCAGGGTGACAGGGGCAACTAATGAAAAACTGTTTTTT
.	TRBV28	TRBJ2-2	TRBD1	CASRRTGTGVPGELFF	TGTGCCAGCAGGAGAACCGGGACAGGGGTCCCCGGGGAGCTGTTTTTT
medium-sized	TRBV11-3	TRBJ1-1	.	CASSPTRLGDTDTEAFF	TGTGCCAGCAGCCCCACTCGATTGGGGGACACGGACACTGAAGCTTTCTTT
.	TRBV6-8	TRBJ1-1	.	CASSYSSTSVNTEAFF	TGTGCCAGCAGTTACTCCTCCACCTCGGTGAACACTGAAGCTTTCTTT
few	TRBV11-3	TRBJ2-1	TRBD1	CASSLWQGANEQFF	TGTGCCAGCAGCTTGTGGCAGGGGGCCAATGAGCAGTTCTTC
few	TRBV19	TRBJ2-3	.	CASSGTSSTDTQYF	TGTGCCAGTAGCGGTACTTCTAGCACAGATACGCAGTATTTT
.	TRBV28	TRBJ2-7	.	CASSRDAVSYEQYF	TGTGCCAGCAGTCGGGACGCCGTTTCCTACGAGCAGTACTTC
few	TRBV9	TRBJ1-1	.	CASSPTRTDMNTEAFF	TGTGCCAGCAGTCCGACCCGGACGGACATGAACACTGAAGCTTTCTTT